A selection of T cell receptor beta chains follows, all from one sample in a study of shared clonotypes between healthy human individuals. This table comes from immunoSEQ multiplex PCR, and its TCRdb copy is limited to in-frame clones, with some not included. This sample has 2 million to 2.5 million clones, with about 94% found just once. The sequenced sample was naive CD4+ T cells sorted from blood. The receptors here all came from a man aged 18-30 years in good health. CDR3s include the opening cysteine and the closing phenylalanine or tryptophan. A D gene is named only where the DNA matches it firmly. Clone size is shown for a subset of rows, as once, few, many or a class of expanded clone.

few	TRBV25-1	TRBJ1-4	TRBD1	CASRPTLGQGAEKLFF	TGTGCCAGCAGACCAACGCTGGGACAGGGGGCTGAAAAACTGTTTTTT
once	TRBV18	TRBJ1-1	-	CASSVLGTENTEAFF	TGTGCCAGCTCCGTTCTCGGGACGGAGAACACTGAAGCTTTCTTT
-	TRBV4-1	TRBJ2-1	-	CASSRIDHPLANEQFF	TGCGCCAGCAGCCGAATAGACCACCCCTTGGCCAATGAGCAGTTCTTC
-	TRBV7-9	TRBJ2-1	-	CASSWDIGTSYNEQFF	TGTGCCAGCAGCTGGGATATAGGTACTTCCTACAATGAGCAGTTCTTC
once	TRBV4-1	TRBJ1-2	-	CASSQETGDLNYGYTF	TGCGCCAGCAGCCAAGAAACAGGAGATCTAAACTATGGCTACACCTTC
-	TRBV5-6	TRBJ2-7	-	CASSPRDVYEQYF	TGTGCCAGCAGCCCTAGGGACGTCTACGAGCAGTACTTC
-	TRBV6-1	TRBJ1-1	-	CASSGEPYMKAEAFF	TGTGCCAGCAGCGGGGAACCTTACATGAAGGCTGAAGCTTTCTTT
-	TRBV29-1	TRBJ1-2	-	CSVRQAEGYGYTF	TGCAGCGTTAGACAGGCGGAGGGGTATGGCTACACCTTC
-	TRBV28	TRBJ1-2	TRBD1	CASRVGQGAHGYTF	TGTGCCAGCAGGGTTGGACAGGGGGCGCATGGCTACACCTTC
-	TRBV30	TRBJ2-2	-	CAWHRSKEGSARGELFF	TGTGCCTGGCACCGCTCCAAAGAGGGGAGCGCGAGGGGGGAGCTGTTTTTT
-	TRBV30	TRBJ1-2	TRBD1	CAWGQTGHSGYTF	TGTGCCTGGGGTCAGACAGGGCATAGCGGCTACACCTTC
-	TRBV6-5	TRBJ1-1	-	CASSYFQASPEAFF	TGTGCCAGCAGTTACTTCCAGGCTAGCCCTGAAGCTTTCTTT
-	TRBV5-1	TRBJ1-2	TRBD1	CASSLSINQGAGYGYTF	TGCGCCAGCAGCTTGTCCATAAATCAGGGGGCAGGATATGGCTACACCTTC
-	TRBV4-1	TRBJ2-2	TRBD2	CASRTSGAGELFF	TGCGCCAGCAGGACTAGCGGGGCCGGGGAGCTGTTTTTT
-	TRBV5-4	TRBJ2-5	-	CASSLAGVQETQYF	TGTGCCAGCAGCTTGGCCGGGGTACAAGAGACCCAGTACTTC
-	TRBV5-8	TRBJ2-7	-	CASSYPRRGIYEQYF	TGTGCCAGCAGCTACCCCCGGAGGGGGATCTACGAGCAGTACTTC
-	TRBV2	TRBJ2-7	-	CASSLTYEQYF	TGTGCCAGCAGCCTGACCTACGAGCAGTACTTC
-	TRBV7-9	TRBJ1-3	-	CARGSKDVSGNTIYF	TGTGCCAGAGGCTCTAAGGATGTCTCTGGAAACACCATATATTTT
-	TRBV5-1	TRBJ2-6	-	CASSLANTGANVLTF	TGCGCCAGCAGCTTGGCCAACACTGGGGCCAACGTCCTGACTTTC
-	TRBV5-1	TRBJ2-2	-	CASSFSLTRDTGELFF	TGCGCCAGCAGCTTTTCGCTAACTAGAGACACCGGGGAGCTGTTTTTT
-	TRBV2	TRBJ2-7	-	CASSAGLTTLVRYF	TGTGCCAGCAGTGCAGGGCTCACTACCCTAGTGCGGTACTTC
-	TRBV7-9	TRBJ2-7	-	CASNKGYEQYF	TGTGCCAGTAATAAGGGATACGAGCAGTACTTC
-	TRBV30	TRBJ2-2	TRBD1	CAWRQRGRTGELFF	TGTGCCTGGCGTCAAAGGGGGCGTACCGGGGAGCTGTTTTTT
-	TRBV29-1	TRBJ2-2	TRBD1	CSVGGQGNTGELFF	TGCAGCGTTGGGGGACAGGGAAACACCGGGGAGCTGTTTTTT
-	TRBV2	TRBJ1-6	TRBD1	CASSERLSGGQGNSPLHF	TGTGCCAGCAGTGAACGACTAAGCGGGGGACAGGGAAATTCACCCCTCCACTTT
-	TRBV30	TRBJ2-2	-	CAWSVESRVNTGELFF	TGTGCCTGGAGTGTAGAGTCCAGAGTGAATACCGGGGAGCTGTTTTTT
-	TRBV27	TRBJ1-6	-	CASSLSYNSPLHF	TGTGCCAGCAGTCTCTCCTATAATTCACCCCTCCACTTT
-	TRBV29-1	TRBJ2-4	TRBD2	CSAEGRGDIQYF	TGCAGCGCCGAAGGACGGGGGGACATTCAGTACTTC
-	TRBV5-4	TRBJ2-1	-	CASSPAGNEQFF	TGTGCCAGCAGCCCGGCCGGGAATGAGCAGTTCTTC
-	TRBV4-1	TRBJ2-2	-	CASSPLPAVVAGELFF	TGCGCCAGCAGCCCCCTGCCAGCGGTAGTCGCCGGGGAGCTGTTTTTT
-	TRBV20-1	TRBJ2-7	-	CSDLTDDEQYF	TGCAGCGACTTGACCGACGACGAGCAGTACTTC
-	TRBV6-1	TRBJ1-6	TRBD1	CASSEVRDRGTPLHF	TGTGCCAGCAGTGAAGTTAGGGACAGGGGAACACCCCTCCACTTT
-	TRBV6-6	TRBJ2-3	-	CASSSRGLVDTQYF	TGTGCCAGCAGTTCTAGGGGTTTGGTCGATACGCAGTATTTT
-	TRBV10-3	TRBJ2-7	TRBD1	CAISEIGTGGAQYF	TGTGCCATCAGTGAGATTGGGACAGGGGGCGCGCAGTACTTC
-	TRBV6-1	TRBJ1-1	-	CASSFTGLRKPEAFF	TGTGCCAGCAGTTTCACAGGGTTAAGAAAGCCTGAAGCTTTCTTT
-	TRBV28	TRBJ1-6	-	CASSLGYRVVSPLHF	TGTGCCAGCAGTTTGGGTTACAGGGTTGTTTCACCCCTCCACTTT
once	TRBV11-2	TRBJ2-2	-	CASSFPGAGELFF	TGTGCCAGCAGCTTCCCCGGGGCCGGGGAGCTGTTTTTT
-	TRBV30	TRBJ1-5	-	CAWSRPPTGSNQPQHF	TGTGCCTGGAGTAGGCCCCCCACAGGTAGCAATCAGCCCCAGCATTTT
-	TRBV6-6	TRBJ2-3	-	CASGGTTDTQYF	TGTGCCAGCGGTGGTACCACAGATACGCAGTATTTT
-	TRBV9	TRBJ2-6	TRBD2	CASSPGEGRSGANVLTF	TGTGCCAGCAGCCCGGGGGAGGGTCGCTCAGGGGCCAACGTCCTGACTTTC
-	TRBV28	TRBJ1-6	-	CASSRGDRDNSPLHF	TGTGCCAGCAGCCGAGGGGACCGGGATAATTCACCCCTCCACTTT
-	TRBV10-1	TRBJ2-2	-	CASSEWVAGELFF	TGCGCCAGCAGTGAATGGGTGGCCGGGGAGCTGTTTTTT
-	TRBV6-1	TRBJ1-5	-	CASSEAPPGGVSNQPQHF	TGTGCCAGCAGTGAAGCGCCCCCGGGAGGAGTTAGCAATCAGCCCCAGCATTTT
-	TRBV10-3	TRBJ1-5	TRBD1	CAIQGTGRNQPQHF	TGTGCCATCCAGGGGACAGGGAGGAATCAGCCCCAGCATTTT
-	TRBV11-2	TRBJ1-1	TRBD1	CASSPGTGASLWWNTEAFF	TGTGCCAGCAGCCCCGGGACAGGGGCTTCCCTTTGGTGGAACACTGAAGCTTTCTTT
-	TRBV5-1	TRBJ2-7	TRBD2	CASSQRLAGGYEQYF	TGCGCCAGCAGCCAACGACTAGCGGGGGGGTACGAGCAGTACTTC
-	TRBV5-5	TRBJ2-7	-	CASSPAASYEQYF	TGTGCCAGCAGTCCCGCGGCGTCCTACGAGCAGTACTTC
-	TRBV10-3	TRBJ2-5	-	CAINERQDETQYF	TGTGCCATCAATGAGCGTCAGGATGAGACCCAGTACTTC